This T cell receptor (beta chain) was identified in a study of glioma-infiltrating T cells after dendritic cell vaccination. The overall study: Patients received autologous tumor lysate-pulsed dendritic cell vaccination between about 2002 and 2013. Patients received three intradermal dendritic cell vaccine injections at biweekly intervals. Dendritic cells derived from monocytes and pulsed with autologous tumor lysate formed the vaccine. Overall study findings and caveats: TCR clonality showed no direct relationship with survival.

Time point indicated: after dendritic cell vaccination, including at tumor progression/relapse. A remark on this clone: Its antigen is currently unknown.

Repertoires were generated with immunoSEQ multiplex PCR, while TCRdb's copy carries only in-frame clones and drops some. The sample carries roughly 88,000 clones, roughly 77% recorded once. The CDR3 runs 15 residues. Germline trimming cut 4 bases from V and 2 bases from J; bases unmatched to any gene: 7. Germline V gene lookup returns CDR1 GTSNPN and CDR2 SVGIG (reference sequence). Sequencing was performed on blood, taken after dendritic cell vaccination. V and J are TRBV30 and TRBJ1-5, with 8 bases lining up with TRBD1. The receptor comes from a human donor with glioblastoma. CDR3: CAWNRQGFGNQPQHF. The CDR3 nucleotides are TGTGCCTGGAACAGACAGGGGTTTGGCAATCAGCCCCAGCATTTT.